This TCR beta chain was sequenced for a study of T cell changes during pregnancy in multiple sclerosis. The CDR3 covers 13 residues. Germline assignment: CDR1 MNHEY and CDR2 SVGAGI. Trimming took off 5 bases at V and 5 bases at J, with 12 bases between the two ends. The repertoire was sequenced with immunoSEQ multiplex PCR; TCRdb's copy has only in-frame clones and lacks some. Of around 63,000 clones listed, just over 90% are singletons. This clonotype was obtained from a female donor with multiple sclerosis, enrolled in a pregnancy study. This chain joins TRBV6-5 and TRBJ2-5; TRBD1 might be the D (5 bases). Specimen: peripheral blood, collected after pregnancy. The CDR3 loop is CASSPLGAETQYF. The CDR3 coding sequence is TGTGCCAGCAGTCCCCTAGGGGCCGAGACCCAGTACTTC.